This TCR beta chain was recorded in a study of cytomegalovirus exposure and HLA in healthy donors (dated by TCRdb to about 2017). Describing the broader study: In an earlier analysis of some 550 of the donors, 276 Gb of sequence data and 117 million unique TCR beta sequences from 150 million to 200 million T cells were reported. The number of typed donors differed by locus: about 629-630 for A, B, C, DRB1 and DQB1; 500 to 550 for DQA1; approximately 600 for DPA1; and about 450 for DPB1. Along with the approximately 650-subject first cohort, a separate validation cohort of 120 different subjects was used. Roughly five DR-DQ haplotypes were handled as single units for association and clustering because linkage in the cohort was strong. Rather than drawing on any new phenotypic data, the later analysis identified candidate immune exposures from TCR beta sequences and the way those sequences occurred across donors. Of the roughly 400 genotyped donors, about 80% fell in the genetic ancestry cluster associated with self-reported Caucasian donors. The study combined high-throughput TCR immunosequencing, statistical association of individual TCRs with disease status, and machine learning to predict cytomegalovirus infection status. The study was designed to test whether signatures of past pathogen exposure could be identified by cataloging public T cell receptors. The study profiled the T cell repertoires of under 700 subjects by immunosequencing and related them to cytomegalovirus serostatus. Alongside the repertoire data, information on donor age, sex, ethnicity and CMV serostatus was compiled. A later analysis re-analyzed previously published TCR beta repertoires from about 730 donors and added high-resolution HLA genotyping to study TCR occurrence patterns. Approximately 300 gigabases of sequencing data and approximately 91 million unique TCR sequences made up an early release that covered fewer than 650 HLA-typed donors. Among a few hundred genotyped donors of the cohort, an average of around 240,000 unique TCR beta nucleotide sequences were sequenced per donor, 15% to 20% of them non-productive. In an earlier analysis of roughly 600 of the donors, high-throughput TCR beta sequencing was used to judge whether each TCR beta V gene segment behaved as functional or pseudogenic. Every repertoire in the discovery cohort had been generated on one and the same sequencing platform. HLA typing included class I and class II loci at four-digit resolution. In a later genetic analysis, genome-wide SNP genotypes for about 60% of the 666 donors were used, and that subset was treated as a discovery cohort. The investigation overall reported the following: In a later genetic analysis, a missense DCLRE1C variant was associated with V-gene and J-gene trimming of TCR beta chains, and the association was replicated in an independent cohort. A further reported finding was that TCR beta sequences accurately predicted the HLA-A and HLA-B alleles for most subjects in the first cohort. In a later analysis, most CMV-associated TCR beta chains were found to appear HLA-restricted, with HLA associations seemingly driven largely by CMV exposure. Because the 87-base-pair reads could not distinguish some IMGT-functional V segments, including TRBV6-2 and TRBV6-3, those segments were excluded. A group of highly shared sequence variants was considered likely to be a technical artifact of the sequencing pipeline. According to the authors, the approach could potentially be generalized to other disease states and immunological phenotypes. Most TCR sequences were observed very rarely across donors, whereas some public TCRs were present in many individuals. According to a later genetic analysis, donors in an Asian-associated ancestry cluster had fewer N-insertions in productive TCRs than the approximately 700-donor mean. Correlated functional status among segregating V segments might be attributable to linkage disequilibrium, but an unknown experimental factor could not be ruled out. Cytomegalovirus status was reported to be diagnosed by the classifier with high specificity and sensitivity in both the original and validation cohorts. In a later analysis, more than 15,000 TCR beta sequences were associated with specific HLA alleles at a false discovery rate of 0.05. A few of the identified cytomegalovirus-associated TCR beta chains were confirmed in vitro to be specific for cytomegalovirus antigens. In an earlier analysis of some 500 of the donors, most TCR beta V segments appeared in productive rearrangements about 87% or about 30% of the time, broadly matching IMGT annotations. The study listed 164 TCR beta chains as associated with cytomegalovirus. The cohort was sequenced for TCR beta chains only, and without alpha or paired-chain data the features that could be detected were limited. Sequencing depth was assumed to be roughly uniform across donors in the presence/absence analyses, though that assumption may not hold. A later analysis found that HLA-associated TCR beta chains were more clonally expanded and had lower generation probabilities than equally common non-associated chains. Because some donors lacked HLA typing at each locus, the association tests relied only on the typed subset. In a later analysis, several top co-occurrence clusters were reported to appear linked to parvovirus B19, influenza, CMV and Epstein-Barr virus. In a later analysis, the rate of TCR association differed among HLA loci, with DRB1 alleles having the most associated TCRs and HLA-C alleles having the fewest. When HLA alleles, especially DR and DQ, strongly co-occurred, attributing TCR associations to individual alleles was difficult. Because counts were too low, about 18 rarely observed V segments, including chromosome 9 orphons, were excluded from the earlier analysis of about 500 of the donors. For the cohort, immune exposure information was limited to CMV serostatus.

Concerning this clone itself: The specificity of this receptor is unknown. There are no base qualities to consult, and no much larger clone falls within one base.

The protocol used for the library was the immunoSEQ multiplex PCR assay. A mixture of 60 forward primers for TCR Vbeta segments and 13 reverse primers for TCR Jbeta segments was used in the multiplex PCR. Amplification of the CDR3 region of rearranged TCR beta genes was performed with a multiplex PCR assay on genomic DNA. The Illumina HiSeq System was used to sequence the amplified TCR beta libraries as 87-base-pair reads. Under the source paper's analysis protocol: Across the roughly 670 repertoires, a later analysis counted 78 million or so unique TCR beta chains, 9.5 million to 12 million of which were shared by at least two donors. A nearest-neighbor algorithm error-corrected the raw reads and collapsed the reads into unique sequences, merging closely related sequences to remove PCR and sequencing errors. V, D and J gene segments were assigned by aligning CDR3 sequences to IMGT reference sequences. For a sequence to be retained, at least a six-nucleotide match to both a V gene segment and a J gene segment was required. Rearrangements were classified as productive when the CDR3 lacked stop codons and remained in frame with V and J, and all other rearrangements were classified as non-productive. CDR3 was defined according to IMGT convention as the region running from the second conserved V-encoded cysteine to the conserved J-encoded phenylalanine. The earlier analysis of about 590 of the donors excluded sequences that lacked an unambiguous match to a single V gene segment. An earlier analysis of fewer than 650 of the donors classified V segments as functional when productive rearrangements were above 56.7% and as segregating when the standard deviation between donors was above 5%. To diagnose cytomegalovirus status from the catalog of TCR beta chain sequences, a statistical classification framework was built. In a later analysis, V and J genes were assigned by comparing TCR nucleotide sequences against IMGT/GENE-DB human TR gene sequences. A later analysis assigned CDR3 sequences and most-parsimonious VDJ recombination scenarios with the TCRdist pipeline. In a later analysis, each TCR beta chain was defined by its CDR3 amino acid sequence together with its V-gene family, and reads without a unique V-gene family were excluded. A later analysis removed several hundred highly shared, low-generation-probability nucleotide sequences to deal with suspected cross-contamination and a sequencing artifact. In a later analysis, a clonal expansion index for each public chain was calculated from normalized within-repertoire ranks of inferred template counts. In a later analysis, generation probabilities were computed using a VDJ recombination model fitted to out-of-frame rearrangements, and the results were checked against IGoR. A later analysis scored TCR-TCR, TCR-HLA and TCR-CMV co-occurrence with hypergeometric tests, applying a repertoire-size bias correction to TCR pairs. False discovery rates were estimated in a later analysis by permuting HLA or CMV assignments 20 times. In a later analysis, co-occurring TCRs were grouped with DBSCAN, and TCRdist sequence similarity was added when clustering was performed within HLA-allele-positive subsets. Repertoires with fewer than 30,000 or more than 120,000 public chains, plus five repertoires with anomalous nucleotide sharing, were excluded from co-occurrence clustering. TCRdb limited this immuneACCESS table to in-frame rearrangements with V and J called. A share of clones is missing; checked studies link under half to unresolved V genes, and the rest is unexplained. D and trimming were read from the DNA, whereas the V and J calls and clone size are those reported in that table. The sample table holds some 54,000 clones, of which around 81% were seen once. The ten biggest clones cover roughly 5.7% of the sample.

The CDR3 numbers 13 residues from cysteine through phenylalanine. The retained sequence is limited to the CDR3, 39 bases, with the frame set at the first base. V gives up 0 bases and J gives up 3 bases, and the segment between their germline ends measures 6 bases. In total, more than 500 healthy bone marrow donors made up the cohort. Cohort members were all nominally healthy when sampled, although unrecorded immune exposures were likely present. The donor was CMV seronegative and belonged to the group of roughly 330 seronegative cohort members. A peripheral blood sample was provided by each donor, and peripheral blood mononuclear cells were used for TCR beta sequencing. Genomic DNA extraction from the blood cell samples was performed with the Qiagen DNeasy Blood Extraction Kit.

The receptor was derived from a male donor in good health and CMV-seronegative. Sequenced sample: PBMCs. The rearrangement combines TRBV5-3 with TRBJ2-5; no D gene is confidently identified. TRBV5-3 is annotated as an ORF whose role is uncertain. The CDR3 region: CARSLDPEETQYF. The DNA is TGTGCCAGAAGCTTGGATCCCGAAGAGACCCAGTACTTC.